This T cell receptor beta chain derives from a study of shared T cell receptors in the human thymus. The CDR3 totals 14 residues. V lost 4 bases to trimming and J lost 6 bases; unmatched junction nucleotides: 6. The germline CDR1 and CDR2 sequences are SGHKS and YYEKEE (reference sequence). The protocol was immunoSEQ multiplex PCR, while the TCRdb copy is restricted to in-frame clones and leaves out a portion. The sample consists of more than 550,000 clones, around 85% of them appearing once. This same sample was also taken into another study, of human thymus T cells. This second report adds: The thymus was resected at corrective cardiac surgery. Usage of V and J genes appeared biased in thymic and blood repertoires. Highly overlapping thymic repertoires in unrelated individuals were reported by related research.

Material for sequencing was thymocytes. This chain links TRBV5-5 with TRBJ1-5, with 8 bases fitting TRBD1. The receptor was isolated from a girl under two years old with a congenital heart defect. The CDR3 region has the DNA TGTGCCAGCAGCGGACAGGGCGGACGTCAGCCCCAGCATTTT. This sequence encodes CASSGQGGRQPQHF.